Below, 20 T cell receptor beta chains from the same sample are listed, as sequenced in a study of cytomegalovirus exposure and HLA in healthy donors. Libraries were prepared by immunoSEQ multiplex PCR; TCRdb keeps only in-frame clonotypes and omits some of them. The repertoire holds approximately 200,000 clones, with 81% as singletons. The sample taken for sequencing was PBMCs. The receptors shown here come from a woman in her 30s in good health and CMV-seronegative.

J is TRBJ1-1 and V is TRBV5-1; D unresolved. V dropped 2 bases and J dropped 0 bases, with 8 bases sitting between them. Looked up from germline, CDR1 is SGHRS and CDR2 is YFSETQ. This CDR3 is 14 amino acids long. CDR3 bases: TGCGCCAGCAGCTTCTGGCAGATGAACACTGAAGCTTTCTTT. This encodes CASSFWQMNTEAFF.

V is TRBV11-2 and J is TRBJ2-2; D is undetermined. CDR1 is SGHAT and CDR2 is FQNNGV in the germline V gene. The CDR3 is 13 residues long. V was clipped by 5 bases and J by 7 bases, with 11 bases between them. The CDR3 nucleotides are TGTGCCAGCAGCATAATGGTCGGCGGGGAGCTGTTTTTT. Amino acid sequence: CASSIMVGGELFF.

The chain carries TRBV6-5 and TRBJ2-7; maybe TRBD2 (5 bases). The CDR3 covers 15 residues. Germline V gene sequence: CDR1 MNHEY, CDR2 SVGAGI. V was trimmed by 0 bases and J by 2 bases, leaving 11 bases between them. DNA for the CDR3: TGTGCCAGCAGTTACTCGAGGGAGAGTACCTACGAGCAGTACTTC. As protein: CASSYSRESTYEQYF.

The chain has TRBV9 and TRBJ2-1, with 10 bases matching TRBD2. CDR1 and CDR2 (germline): SGDLS, YYNGEE. V dropped 0 bases and J dropped 6; count of bases not matched to a gene: 3. CDR3 length equals 15 residues. For the CDR3, the DNA is TGTGCCAGCAGCGTAGGTCAGCGGGGGGGCAATGAGCAGTTCTTC. Translating it yields CASSVGQRGGNEQFF.

This chain joins TRBV9 and TRBJ2-2, with D tentatively TRBD2 (6 bases). The CDR3 spans 14 residues. Per the germline V gene, CDR1 is SGDLS and CDR2 is YYNGEE. Trimming left V 4 bases short and J 5 bases short, with 12 bases between. CDR3 nucleotides: TGTGCCAGCAGCAGGAGGGACGGAACCGGGGAGCTGTTTTTT. Translation gives CASSRRDGTGELFF.

The chain couples TRBV5-1 to TRBJ1-1, with TRBD1 matching over 11 bases. In germline, CDR1 is SGHRS, CDR2 YFSETQ. After removal of 4 bases from V and 0 bases from J, the junction contained 5 bases not matched to a gene. There are 16 residues in the CDR3. CDR3 in amino acids: CASSVGTGGMNTEAFF. The CDR3 DNA sequence: TGCGCCAGCAGCGTCGGGACAGGGGGAATGAACACTGAAGCTTTCTTT.

The genes are TRBV6-6 and TRBJ2-1, with TRBD2 matching 9 bases. The CDR3 extends over 15 amino acids. J lost 8 bases, V lost 2 bases, and 7 bases had no gene match. CDR1 and CDR2 (germline): MNHNY, SVGAGI (reference sequence). The CDR3 spells CASSYAGREGDEQFF. CDR3 DNA: TGTGCCAGCAGTTACGCAGGGCGGGAGGGGGATGAGCAGTTCTTC.

In this sample, this clone turned up a few times. V and J are TRBV5-1 and TRBJ2-1; maybe TRBD2 (6 bases). The CDR3 contains 13 residues. The germline V gene encodes CDR1 SGHRS and CDR2 YFSETQ. Trimming removed 1 base from V and 10 bases from J, with 12 bases in between. CDR3 region: CASSLLPGLEQFF. The CDR3 DNA sequence: TGCGCCAGCAGCTTGCTCCCGGGACTCGAGCAGTTCTTC.

This clone was seen a handful of times. This chain connects TRBV19 to TRBJ1-5, with D unclear. Germline assignment: CDR1 LNHDA and CDR2 SQIVND (reference sequence). This CDR3 spans 14 amino acids. Trimming took 6 bases from V and 0 from J, leaving 9 bases between them. The CDR3 region has the DNA TGTGCCAGTAGCCCTACGGGTAGCAATCAGCCCCAGCATTTT. Translated: CASSPTGSNQPQHF.

J is TRBJ2-5 and V is TRBV4-1; D is possibly TRBD1 (6 bases). The CDR3 length is 15 residues. Trimming removed 2 bases at V and 2 bases at J, with 12 bases between. CDR1 MGHRA and CDR2 YSYEKL come from the germline V gene. In DNA, the CDR3 is TGCGCCAGCAGCCAACGGGACACCTTTCAAGAGACCCAGTACTTC. This codes for CASSQRDTFQETQYF.

The chain combines TRBV7-7 with TRBJ2-2; 9 positions match TRBD1. The CDR3 runs 13 residues. V trimming: 4 bases; J trimming: 11 bases; junction bases outside the gene matches: 5. Germline CDR1 reads SSHAT; CDR2 reads FNYEAQ (reference sequence). CDR3 coding DNA: TGTGCCAGCAGCTCCGGGACAGGGCTTGAGCTGTTTTTT. This gives the protein CASSSGTGLELFF. Complete variable domain (other parts from reference TRBV7-7 and TRBJ2-2): GAGVSQSPRYKVTKRGQDVTLRCDPISSHATLYWYQQALGQGPEFLTYFNYEAQPDKSGLPSDRFSAERPEGSISTLTIQRTEQRDSAMYRCASSSGTGLELFFGEGSRLTVL.

V is TRBV30 and J is TRBJ2-2; the D gene is possibly TRBD1 (6 bases). The CDR3 is made up of 16 amino acids. V shed 4 bases and J shed 5 bases, with 20 bases lying between them. Germline-derived CDR1 and CDR2 are GTSNPN and SVGIG (reference sequence). CDR3 region: CAWIPQTGKRTGELFF. CDR3 DNA sequence: TGTGCCTGGATTCCCCAAACAGGGAAAAGGACCGGGGAGCTGTTTTTT.

The V call is TRBV19, the J call TRBJ2-7; 8 positions match TRBD1. V was clipped by 4 bases and J by 3 bases; unmatched bases: 5. Germline CDR1 reads LNHDA; CDR2 reads SQIVND (reference sequence). The CDR3 loop spans 14 amino acids. The CDR3 region is CASSTDRVHYEQYF. The CDR3 region has the DNA TGTGCCAGTAGTACGGACAGGGTACACTACGAGCAGTACTTC.

CDR3: CASSGKRESLQFF. The CDR3 DNA reads TGTGCCAGCAGCGGCAAGCGCGAGTCCTTGCAGTTCTTC. The rearrangement uses TRBV7-6 and TRBJ2-1; D remains unclear. Trimming stripped 5 bases from V and 12 bases from J, with 17 bases between. This CDR3 spans 13 amino acids. Germline V gene lookup returns CDR1 SGHVS and CDR2 FNYEAQ.

V and J are TRBV28 and TRBJ1-5; D may be TRBD1 (6 bases). Germline values: CDR1 MDHEN, CDR2 SYDVKM. The CDR3 consists of 16 residues. The ends were cut back, 3 bases at V and 5 bases at J, with 17 bases in the middle. CDR3 region: CASSFGSGDTYQPQHF. The CDR3 DNA reads TGTGCCAGCAGTTTCGGCAGTGGGGACACCTATCAGCCCCAGCATTTT.

This clone came up once. The chain employs TRBV7-2 and TRBJ1-5; D unresolved. The V gene's germline CDR1 is SGHTA and CDR2 FQGNSA. This CDR3 has 15 residues. Trimming shortened V by 5 bases and J by 1 base, and 12 bases separated the two germline ends. CDR3 sequence: CASSLGDVSNQPQHF. The CDR3 bases are TGTGCCAGCAGCCTCGGTGATGTGAGCAATCAGCCCCAGCATTTT.

The chain employs TRBV30 and TRBJ2-2; D possibly corresponds to TRBD2 (5 bases). Per the germline V gene, CDR1 is GTSNPN and CDR2 is SVGIG (reference sequence). CDR3 length equals 13 residues. V dropped 4 bases and J dropped 1 base, with 7 bases sitting between them. The DNA for the CDR3 is TGTGCCTGGATTGCGGGGAACACCGGGGAGCTGTTTTTT. It codes for CAWIAGNTGELFF.

The chain has TRBV30 and TRBJ2-1; 7 nucleotides align to TRBD2. The CDR3 totals 21 residues. Germline loops: CDR1 GTSNPN, CDR2 SVGIG (reference sequence). Unmatched junction bases numbered 21, after V lost 0 bases and J lost 1 base. The CDR3 is CAWSVGRVAVRYLKSYNEQFF. The CDR3 DNA sequence: TGTGCCTGGAGTGTAGGGAGGGTGGCGGTAAGATACCTAAAATCCTACAATGAGCAGTTCTTC.

The rearrangement uses TRBV29-1 and TRBJ1-2; 12 bases are shared with TRBD1. Germline values: CDR1 SQVTM, CDR2 ANQGSEA. This CDR3 is built from 13 residues. Trimming at V came to 7 bases and at J to 4 bases, leaving 4 bases not matched to a gene. The CDR3 DNA is TGCAGCGCCATGGGACAGGGGGCCTATGGCTACACCTTC. It codes for CSAMGQGAYGYTF.

This clone was observed a handful of times. V and J are TRBV28 and TRBJ1-1; D is unclear. The germline V gene encodes CDR1 MDHEN and CDR2 SYDVKM. Trimming left V 7 bases short and J 2 bases short, with 8 bases between. The CDR3 covers 12 residues. The CDR3 region is CASNRRNTEAFF. In DNA form, the CDR3 reads TGTGCCAGCAATCGGAGAAACACTGAAGCTTTCTTT.